The 9 T cell receptor beta chains given below trace back to one sample, sequenced in a study of blood T cell repertoires in COVID-19. Method: immunoSEQ multiplex PCR; TCRdb's copy keeps in-frame clones and lacks some. The sample yields around 170,000 clones, 80% to 90% seen once. Sequencing used peripheral blood. These receptors all stem from a woman aged 80 or over with COVID-19, enrolled during active disease.

The chain combines TRBV20-1 with TRBJ1-1; TRBD1 is a possible D gene (5 bases). The length of the CDR3 is 13 residues. CDR1 DFQATT and CDR2 SNEGSKA come from the germline V gene (reference sequence). V dropped 3 bases and J dropped 3 bases, with 11 bases sitting between them. The CDR3: CSASGTTDTEAFF. The CDR3 nucleotides are TGCAGTGCTAGTGGTACGACAGACACTGAAGCTTTCTTT.

The CDR3 here is CASSFQIFVYGTDDYGYTF. The CDR3 DNA is TGTGCCAGCAGCTTTCAAATATTCGTTTACGGGACAGACGACTATGGCTACACCTTC. V usage is TRBV5-6 and J usage is TRBJ1-2, with 7 bases that match TRBD1. With V trimmed by 2 bases and J by 3 bases, 19 bases remained unmatched. Germline loops: CDR1 SGHDT, CDR2 YYEEEE. The CDR3 spans 19 residues.

This clone was seen a handful of times. The chain combines TRBV21-1 with TRBJ2-7; the D call in the table, TRBD2, was not verified against the DNA. TRBV21-1 is termed a pseudogene. The CDR3 is 13 amino acids. The CDR3: CASSKPMSDEQYF. In DNA, the CDR3 is TGTGCCAGCAGCAAACCCATGTCGGACGAGCAGTACTTC.

This clone came up once. The chain combines TRBV24-1 with TRBJ1-1; D might be TRBD1 (6 bases). The V end lost 7 bases, the J end lost 0 bases, and 14 bases lay between the germline ends. Germline-derived CDR1 and CDR2 are KGHDR and SFDVKD. The CDR3 is made up of 15 amino acids. CDR3: CATRGGVGVNTEAFF. The CDR3 DNA follows: TGTGCCACCAGAGGGGGAGTGGGTGTGAACACTGAAGCTTTCTTT.

This chain uses TRBV28 with TRBJ1-5, with 9 positions matching TRBD1. The CDR3 contains 15 residues. V lost 5 bases and J lost 5; bases outside the gene matches: 7. The V gene's germline CDR1 is MDHEN and CDR2 SYDVKM. CDR3 loop: CASSRSGTGYQPQHF. CDR3 sequence (DNA): TGTGCCAGCAGTCGCTCCGGGACAGGGTATCAGCCCCAGCATTTT.

The chain links TRBV4-1 to TRBJ2-3, with D unresolved. Trimming removed 1 base from V and 0 bases from J, with 11 bases in between. The CDR3 spans 16 residues. Germline V gives CDR1 MGHRA, CDR2 YSYEKL. CDR3 protein: CASSQAGDASTDTQYF. The CDR3 DNA follows: TGCGCCAGCAGCCAAGCGGGTGATGCTAGCACAGATACGCAGTATTTT.

The chain couples TRBV7-9 to TRBJ1-2, with 9 bases that match TRBD1. Germline CDR1 reads SEHNR; CDR2 reads FQNEAQ (reference sequence). V dropped 1 base and J dropped 8; count of bases not matched to a gene: 8. The CDR3 totals 15 residues. Here the CDR3 reads CASSLVGTGTRGYTF. The CDR3 DNA follows: TGTGCCAGCAGCTTAGTAGGGACAGGGACGCGGGGCTACACCTTC. The full variable domain, its missing parts supplied by reference TRBV7-9 and TRBJ1-2, is DTGVSQNPRHKITKRGQNVTFRCDPISEHNRLYWYRQTLGQGPEFLTYFQNEAQLEKSRLLSDRFSAERPKGSFSTLEIQRTEQGDSAMYLCASSLVGTGTRGYTFGSGTRLTVV.

The rearrangement links TRBV6-5 to TRBJ1-1; 7 bases are a match to TRBD1. Germline trimming cut 4 bases from V and 1 base from J; bases unmatched to any gene: 6. Germline V gene data show CDR1 as MNHEY and CDR2 as SVGAGI. CDR3 length: 15 residues. CDR3 in DNA: TGTGCCAGCAGTTCGCCAGGGGGGTCGAACACTGAAGCTTTCTTT. Translating it yields CASSSPGGSNTEAFF.

V and J are TRBV20-1 and TRBJ2-5, with a tentative D call TRBD2 (6 bases). Germline lookup yields CDR1 DFQATT and CDR2 SNEGSKA (reference sequence). This CDR3 has 15 residues. Trimming took off 3 bases at V and 2 bases at J, with 16 bases between the two ends. The CDR3 is CSASIGSSVQETQYF. The CDR3 bases are TGCAGTGCTAGTATCGGGTCTAGCGTTCAAGAGACCCAGTACTTC.